This TCR beta chain was recorded in a study of a mutant IDH1 vaccine in newly diagnosed glioma. The time point here: week 23, last vaccination. Each vaccine dose was 300 ug of mutant IDH1 20-mer peptide, with topical imiquimod. A word on this clone: Its cognate antigen is unknown.

Repertoires were generated with immunoSEQ multiplex PCR, while TCRdb's copy carries only in-frame clones and drops some. The table has 35,000 to 55,000 clones, 70% to 85% seen once; the top ten hold over 2%. Germline V lookup: CDR1 LNHDA, CDR2 SQIVND (reference sequence). Trimming shortened V by 6 bases and J by 4 bases, and 16 bases separated the two germline ends. This CDR3 is 15 amino acids long. This rearrangement joins TRBV19 to TRBJ1-5; D possibly corresponds to TRBD1 (6 bases). Specimen: PBMCs, collected from a glioma patient whose treatment included an IDH1 peptide vaccine. The sequence was collected from a woman between 18 and 29 years old with glioma. Some clones in this sample may be carry-over from other donors' samples. DNA for the CDR3: TGTGCCAGTAGCCCCCGGGACATTAGGAATCAGCCCCAGCATTTT. It codes for CASSPRDIRNQPQHF.